Below, 25 T cell receptor beta chains from the same sample are listed, as sequenced in a study of OX40 agonist ivuxolimab in advanced cancers. TCRdb keeps only in-frame clones here, not all; method: immunoSEQ multiplex PCR. The sample contains tens of thousands of clones, 85% to 90% of which appear only once. Specimen: CD4+ or CD8+ T cells sorted from blood, collected in a trial of the OX40 agonist ivuxolimab. The receptors originated from an adult with an advanced solid tumor such as melanoma, head and neck, liver or kidney cancer.

The chain employs TRBV27 and TRBJ2-3; unclear D gene. This CDR3 is 14 amino acids long. Germline V CDR1 and CDR2: MNHEY, SMNVEV (reference sequence). V lost 0 bases to trimming and J lost 2 bases, with 6 bases between them. In DNA form, the CDR3 reads TGTGCCAGCAGTTTATCCTTCATCACAGATACGCAGTATTTT. This codes for CASSLSFITDTQYF.

J is TRBJ1-2 and V is TRBV28, with 8 bases aligning to TRBD1. The CDR3 length is 18 residues. The V segment lost 5 bases and the J segment 4 bases; nucleotides outside the gene matches: 18. Looked up from germline, CDR1 is MDHEN and CDR2 is SYDVKM. CDR3 in amino acids: CASSLAGFDRGELYGYTF. CDR3 DNA: TGTGCCAGCAGTCTAGCAGGTTTTGACAGGGGCGAACTCTATGGCTACACCTTC.

The V gene is TRBV19, the J gene TRBJ2-1, with 10 bases identical to TRBD2. Per the germline V gene, CDR1 is LNHDA and CDR2 is SQIVND (reference sequence). This CDR3 has 15 amino acids. Trimming at V came to 3 bases and at J to 7 bases, leaving 6 bases not matched to a gene. The CDR3, as DNA: TGTGCCAGTAGTATGGTGCCTAGCGGGAGTAATGAGCAGTTCTTC. Translating gives CASSMVPSGSNEQFF. Full variable domain (missing parts from reference TRBV19 and TRBJ2-1): DGGITQSPKYLFRKEGQNVTLSCEQNLNHDAMYWYRQDPGQGLRLIYYSQIVNDFQKGDIAEGYSVSREKKESFPLTVTSAQKNPTAFYLCASSMVPSGSNEQFFGPGTRLTVL.

The chain has TRBV5-1 and TRBJ1-2; tentative D call: TRBD1 (6 bases). This CDR3 has 14 amino acids. Germline V gene sequence: CDR1 SGHRS, CDR2 YFSETQ. V lost 0 bases, J lost 4 bases, and 10 bases lay in between. CDR3 protein: CASSLGGRIYGYTF. In nucleotides, the CDR3 is TGCGCCAGCAGCTTGGGGGGGCGTATCTATGGCTACACCTTC.

The chain is built from TRBV2 and TRBJ1-1, with no clear D. Per germline, CDR1 SNHLY and CDR2 FYNNEI. The CDR3 contains 13 residues. V was trimmed by 3 bases and J by 3 bases, leaving 8 bases between them. This CDR3 is CASSELGDTEAFF. Written as DNA, the CDR3 is TGTGCCAGCAGTGAGCTTGGGGACACTGAAGCTTTCTTT.

The chain carries TRBV29-1 and TRBJ2-7; 10 nucleotides align to TRBD1. CDR1 SQVTM and CDR2 ANQGSEA come from the germline V gene. The CDR3 consists of 13 residues. Trimming at V came to 1 base and at J to 4 bases, leaving 1 base not matched to a gene. CDR3 in amino acids: CSVEGQGAYEQYF. As DNA, the CDR3 is TGCAGCGTTGAAGGACAGGGGGCTTACGAGCAGTACTTC.

In its sample, this clone was seen once. The genes are TRBV5-1 and TRBJ2-7, with 12 bases that match TRBD1. Germline trimming cut 4 bases from V and 5 bases from J; bases unmatched to any gene: 10. This CDR3 comprises 16 residues. Germline loops: CDR1 SGHRS, CDR2 YFSETQ. CDR3 residues: CASSGSGQGARNEQYF. CDR3 DNA: TGCGCCAGCAGCGGGTCGGGACAGGGGGCTAGGAACGAGCAGTACTTC.

The rearrangement links TRBV7-2 to TRBJ2-7, with D tentatively TRBD2 (5 bases). The CDR3 consists of 13 residues. CDR1 is SGHTA and CDR2 is FQGNSA in the germline V gene. V dropped 1 base and J dropped 7 bases, with 11 bases sitting between them. In nucleotides, the CDR3 is TGTGCCAGCAGCTTAGTACCCGGGAATGAGCAGTACTTC. This sequence encodes CASSLVPGNEQYF.

The chain recombines TRBV6-5 with TRBJ1-5; no clear D. The CDR3 sequence is 14 residues long. From germline, CDR1 is MNHEY and CDR2 SVGAGI. V lost 0 bases, J lost 2 bases, and 5 bases lay in between. The CDR3 region is CASSYSRGNQPQHF. In nucleotides, the CDR3 is TGTGCCAGCAGTTACTCCCGGGGCAATCAGCCCCAGCATTTT.

This clone was found once. The chain combines TRBV6-5 with TRBJ2-3; the match to TRBD2 covers 7 bases. From germline, CDR1 is MNHEY and CDR2 SVGAGI. CDR3 length equals 12 residues. Losses at the gene ends were 8 bases for V and 7 bases for J; bases not matched to a gene: 6. The CDR3 spells CASGRGSYTQYF. The CDR3 DNA reads TGTGCCAGCGGGAGGGGTTCGTATACGCAGTATTTT.

The chain is built from TRBV2 and TRBJ2-4; the match to TRBD2 covers 7 bases. V shed 6 bases and J 0 bases; nucleotides not matched to a gene: 8. This CDR3 region has 16 residues. The V gene's germline CDR1 is SNHLY and CDR2 FYNNEI. The CDR3 loop is CASREIAGLAKNIQYF. CDR3 nucleotides: TGTGCCAGCAGGGAGATAGCGGGCCTAGCCAAAAACATTCAGTACTTC.

The V call is TRBV7-2, the J call TRBJ2-7, with D hard to call. The CDR3 length is 15 residues. Germline V gives CDR1 SGHTA, CDR2 FQGNSA. Trimming removed 5 bases from V and 2 bases from J, with 16 bases in between. The DNA of the CDR3 is TGTGCCAGCAGCCCCCATCAGGCAGGTCCCTACGAGCAGTACTTC. Its protein product is CASSPHQAGPYEQYF.

This clone was counted a single time. The rearrangement joins TRBV9 to TRBJ1-1; D unclear. The V and J ends lost 4 bases and 0 bases respectively, with 16 bases between them. The CDR3 spans 16 residues. Per the germline V gene, CDR1 is SGDLS and CDR2 is YYNGEE. The CDR3 DNA reads TGTGCCAGCAGCCGGGCAGGTCTGGGAATGAACACTGAAGCTTTCTTT. Its translation: CASSRAGLGMNTEAFF.

V and J are TRBV15 and TRBJ2-4; D tentatively reads TRBD1 or TRBD2 (6 bases each). This CDR3 region has 15 residues. V lost 2 bases and J 1 base, leaving 9 bases between the germline ends. Per the germline V gene, CDR1 is LNHNV and CDR2 is YYDKDF (reference sequence). CDR3 nucleotides: TGTGCCACCAGCAGACCCGGGGGCGCCAAAAACATTCAGTACTTC. Translated: CATSRPGGAKNIQYF.

CDR3 DNA sequence: TGTGCCAGCAGGTCTAGCGGGAGCACAGATACGCAGTATTTT. This gives the protein CASRSSGSTDTQYF. The chain combines TRBV28 with TRBJ2-3; 8 bases are shared with TRBD2. V gave up 6 bases and J gave up 0 bases; unmatched junction bases: 2. Germline-derived CDR1 and CDR2 are MDHEN and SYDVKM. The CDR3 sequence is 14 residues long.

In this sample, this clone turned up once. The rearrangement joins TRBV30 to TRBJ1-2; 7 bases are a match to TRBD1. Per germline, CDR1 GTSNPN and CDR2 SVGIG (reference sequence). The CDR3 totals 14 residues. V shed 5 bases and J 8 bases; nucleotides not matched to a gene: 14. The CDR3 region has the DNA TGTGCCTGGCGCCGACAGGGTGACTTAGAAGGCTACACCTTC. Its protein is CAWRRQGDLEGYTF.

The rearrangement joins TRBV7-2 to TRBJ2-2; 10 bases are shared with TRBD2. Trimming took 4 bases from V and 7 from J; bases not matched to a gene: 12. The V gene's germline CDR1 is SGHTA and CDR2 FQGNSA. This CDR3 spans 17 amino acids. This chain's CDR3 is CASSSSSGRAVYGELFF. As DNA, the CDR3 is TGTGCCAGCAGCTCCTCGAGCGGGAGGGCCGTATACGGGGAGCTGTTTTTT.

The chain carries TRBV5-1 and TRBJ2-7; either TRBD1 or TRBD2 may supply D (6 bases each). The V end was cut by 5 bases, the J end by 3 bases, with 21 bases between. The CDR3 totals 16 residues. Germline V gene data show CDR1 as SGHRS and CDR2 as YFSETQ. The CDR3 nucleotides read TGCGCCAGCAGTTCCAAGGTGGGGGGCGCTTTCTACGAGCAGTACTTC. Protein sequence: CASSSKVGGAFYEQYF.

The rearrangement joins TRBV5-4 to TRBJ2-2; 9 positions match TRBD2. Trimming removed 4 bases from V and 3 bases from J; junction bases left unmatched: 4. Germline V gene lookup returns CDR1 SGHNT and CDR2 YYREEE (reference sequence). This CDR3 contains 15 residues. CDR3 loop: CASSQSGRYTGELFF. CDR3 sequence (DNA): TGTGCCAGCAGCCAGAGCGGGAGGTACACCGGGGAGCTGTTTTTT.

This clone was seen a single time. The gene calls are TRBV6-9 and TRBJ1-2, with D possibly matching TRBD1 (5 bases). V lost 5 bases and J 4 bases, leaving 17 bases between the germline ends. CDR3 length: 15 amino acids. The germline CDR1 and CDR2 sequences are MNHGY and SVAAGI. CDR3: CASSTLPGVFYGYTF. DNA of the CDR3: TGTGCCAGCAGTACCCTCCCGGGGGTTTTCTATGGCTACACCTTC.

This chain connects TRBV29-1 to TRBJ2-1; either TRBD1 or TRBD2 may fit D (5 bases each). The CDR3 totals 15 residues. Germline assignment: CDR1 SQVTM and CDR2 ANQGSEA. Trimming pared 2 bases from V and 0 bases from J, leaving 11 bases between. Written as DNA, the CDR3 is TGCAGCGTTGAAACCGGGGCCCCCTCCTACAATGAGCAGTTCTTC. Its protein is CSVETGAPSYNEQFF.

This chain joins TRBV7-2 and TRBJ2-5; D might be TRBD1 or TRBD2, each matching 5 bases. Germline V gene data show CDR1 as SGHTA and CDR2 as FQGNSA. The ends were cut back, 5 bases at V and 5 bases at J, with 18 bases in the middle. The CDR3 spans 15 residues. The CDR3 sequence is CASSPGGAGWETQYF. For the CDR3, the DNA is TGTGCCAGCAGCCCTGGGGGAGCAGGGTGGGAGACCCAGTACTTC.

V and J are TRBV5-1 and TRBJ2-5, with 8 bases aligning to TRBD1. V shed 2 bases and J 4 bases; nucleotides not matched to a gene: 4. The length of the CDR3 is 14 residues. Looked up from germline, CDR1 is SGHRS and CDR2 is YFSETQ. This CDR3 reads CASSFQGAGETQYF. Written as DNA, the CDR3 is TGCGCCAGCAGCTTCCAGGGGGCGGGAGAGACCCAGTACTTC.

The chain carries TRBV11-3 and TRBJ2-7, with 7 positions matching TRBD2. Trimming removed 5 bases from V and 7 bases from J; junction bases left unmatched: 14. The germline gives CDR1 SGHNT, CDR2 YENEEA. The CDR3 spans 15 residues. The DNA of the CDR3 is TGTGCCAGCAGCCCACGTTCTAGCGGCCTCCGGGAGCAGTACTTC. Amino acid sequence: CASSPRSSGLREQYF.

This chain joins TRBV6-5 and TRBJ1-5; 8 bases agree with TRBD1. The CDR3 is 16 amino acids. After removal of 0 bases from V and 5 bases from J, the junction contained 6 bases not matched to a gene. CDR1 and CDR2 from the germline V gene are MNHEY and SVGAGI. This CDR3 is CASSYSSRGLDQPQHF. The CDR3 DNA follows: TGTGCCAGCAGTTACTCGAGCAGGGGGCTGGATCAGCCCCAGCATTTT.